Listed below are T cell receptor beta chains from one sample, sequenced in a study of cytomegalovirus exposure and HLA in healthy donors. The protocol was immunoSEQ multiplex PCR, while the TCRdb copy is restricted to in-frame clones and leaves out a portion. This table holds some 170,000 clones, over 80% found once. Specimen: PBMCs. These receptors came from a young man in good health and CMV-seropositive. The CDR3 runs from the conserved cysteine through the conserved F or W. The D gene is left open where the match is weak. The listing skips clone size in some rows; elsewhere it reads once, few, many or a size class.

TRBJ2-3 | NA | TRBV29-1 | TRBD2 | TGCAGCGCGGGGACTAGCGGGGGAACAGATACGCAGTATTTT | CSAGTSGGTDTQYF
TRBJ2-7 | NA | TRBV2 | NA | TGTGCCAGCAGTGAAGAGAAGACATCGGGGGAGCAGTACTTC | CASSEEKTSGEQYF
TRBJ1-2 | medium-sized | TRBV7-3 | NA | TGTGCCAGCAGCTTTGGACAGAGCTATGGCTACACCTTC | CASSFGQSYGYTF
TRBJ1-2 | NA | TRBV6-1 | TRBD1 | TGTGCCAGCAGTGGGGACAGGGGTTGGGATGGCTACACCTTC | CASSGDRGWDGYTF
TRBJ2-5 | NA | TRBV5-8 | TRBD1 | TGTGCCAGCAGCTTGGAGGGGGCGGCGGACCAAGAGACCCAGTACTTC | CASSLEGAADQETQYF
TRBJ1-3 | NA | TRBV4-3 | NA | TGCGCCAGCAGCTACATCGACGGGGGAAACACCATATATTTT | CASSYIDGGNTIYF
TRBJ1-1 | NA | TRBV4-3 | NA | TGCGCCAGCAGCCCGTCACGGTCAATGTCTGAAGCTTTCTTT | CASSPSRSMSEAFF
TRBJ2-3 | NA | TRBV15 | NA | TGTGCCACCAGCAGAGCCCGGGCAGGGTTTTACACAGATACGCAGTATTTT | CATSRARAGFYTDTQYF
TRBJ2-2 | NA | TRBV4-2 | NA | TGTGCCAGCAGCCAAGACCCTGTAGGGGGGGGCGGGGAGCTGTTTTTT | CASSQDPVGGGGELFF
TRBJ1-5 | few | TRBV6-1 | TRBD1 | TGTGCCAGCACCCGAGGGGGCGGAGGCAATCAGCCCCAGCATTTT | CASTRGGGGNQPQHF
TRBJ1-2 | NA | TRBV6-5 | TRBD1 | TGTGCCAGCACTCCAACAGGGGGTGGCTACACCTTC | CASTPTGGGYTF
TRBJ2-3 | NA | TRBV5-1 | TRBD1 | TGCGCCAGCAGCTTGGCGGGACAGGGGACAGATACGCAGTATTTT | CASSLAGQGTDTQYF
TRBJ1-4 | NA | TRBV5-4 | TRBD1 | TGTGCCAGCAGCTTGGACCAGACAGGGGGTGCTAGTGAAAAACTGTTTTTT | CASSLDQTGGASEKLFF
TRBJ2-1 | NA | TRBV6-5 | NA | TGTGCCAGCAGGACAGAGTACAATGAGCAGTTCTTC | CASRTEYNEQFF
TRBJ2-2 | NA | TRBV7-2 | NA | TGTGCCAGCAGCTTAGAGTGGGGGCGGACCGGGGAGCTGTTTTTT | CASSLEWGRTGELFF
TRBJ2-7 | NA | TRBV7-2 | TRBD2 | TGTGCCAGCAGCTTTAGCGGGGGGGCAAAAGAGCAGTACTTC | CASSFSGGAKEQYF
TRBJ2-5 | NA | TRBV4-3 | TRBD2 | TGCGCCAGCAGCCAAGATGGACGCGGGGGGGCAGAGACCCAGTACTTC | CASSQDGRGGAETQYF
TRBJ1-5 | NA | TRBV7-9 | NA | TGTGCCAGCAGCTTAGGAGCGGGCCTCAATCAGCCCCAGCATTTT | CASSLGAGLNQPQHF
TRBJ1-5 | NA | TRBV6-5 | TRBD1 | TGTGCCAGCAGTTACCTGACAGGGGATCAGCCCCAGCATTTT | CASSYLTGDQPQHF
TRBJ2-7 | once | TRBV5-4 | TRBD1 | TGTGCCAGCAGCAACGGACAGGCCCTTGAGGAGCAGTACTTC | CASSNGQALEEQYF
TRBJ2-5 | NA | TRBV5-4 | NA | TGTGCCAGCAGCTTGATGGGGCTTGAGACCCAGTACTTC | CASSLMGLETQYF